Below are 19 T cell receptor beta chains sequenced from a single sample in a study of tumor and adjacent non-tumor tissue in lung cancer. RNA was extracted from bulk tissue without any cell sorting. More than 3 cm separated this lung sample from the edge of the tumor. A modified ARM-PCR protocol with three rounds of nested PCR amplified TCRbeta. TCRdb reprocessed the multiplex PCR reads with MiXCR, giving one entry per CDR3 protein. The data contain tens of thousands of distinct CDR3 sequences, about 61% of them singletons. The sample taken for sequencing was distant non-tumor lung tissue. Every receptor here comes from an older man with non-small cell lung cancer.

A remark on this clonotype: A read error is likely, as this CDR3 ends without the conserved phenylalanine or tryptophan. The chain has TRBV11-3 and TRBJ2-1, with 10 bases that match TRBD2. Germline CDR1 reads SGHNT; CDR2 reads YENEEA. CDR3 length: 15 amino acids. CDR3 in amino acids: CASSLLAGVNNEQFS. For the CDR3, the DNA is TGTGCTAGCAGCCTTCTAGCGGGGGTCAACAATGAGCAGTTCTCC.

This clonotype came up once. A read error is possible here, since a much larger clone lies one base away. The rearrangement joins TRBV5-6 to TRBJ2-2, with D hard to call. The CDR3 contains 13 residues. CDR1 is SGHDT and CDR2 is YYEEEE in the germline V gene. The CDR3 loop reads CANSLDDTGELFF. CDR3 sequence (DNA): TGTGCCAACAGCTTGGATGACACCGGGGAGCTGTTTTTT.

This clonotype appeared many times. The rearrangement uses TRBV28 and TRBJ2-7; D may be TRBD2 (6 bases). The CDR3 runs to 15 residues. Deletions cut 6 bases from V and 3 bases from J, with 18 bases between. Germline CDR1 is MDHEN and CDR2 is SYDVKM. As DNA, the CDR3 is TGTGCCAGCAGGGCAGTGAAGGGGACTCACTACGAGCAGTACTTC. As protein: CASRAVKGTHYEQYF.

This clonotype showed up just a few times. Relative to the germline gene, one junction end is altered; a read error may explain this. This rearrangement joins TRBV10-3 to TRBJ2-7; no reliable D call. Germline CDR1 ENHRY, CDR2 SYGVKD. The CDR3 consists of 14 residues. CDR3 amino acids: CAISQTGSDNDQYF. The CDR3 DNA reads TGTGCCATCAGCCAGACCGGTTCCGACAACGACCAATATTTC.

On this clonotype itself: The germline gene is not matched at one end of the junction; a read error may be the cause. The chain recombines TRBV6-1 with TRBJ2-5, with D perhaps matching TRBD1 (5 bases). This CDR3 is 15 amino acids long. CDR1 is MNHNS and CDR2 is SASEGT in the germline V gene. The CDR3 DNA sequence: TGTGCCGGCAGTACAACAGGTTTCCGTGAAGAGACCCAGTATTTC. Translated: CAGSTTGFREETQYF.

This clonotype was seen a handful of times. This likely comes from a read error, as the CDR3 has no conserved phenylalanine or tryptophan at its end. The V call is TRBV29-1, the J call TRBJ2-5; 9 positions match TRBD1. The germline V gene encodes CDR1 SQVTM and CDR2 ANQGSEA. CDR3 length: 13 amino acids. With V trimmed by 6 bases and J by 3 bases, 5 bases remained unmatched. CDR3 nucleotides: TGCAGCGTAGGACAGGGGAAAAAAGAGACCCAGTACCTC. Encoded protein: CSVGQGKKETQYL.

There are many counts of this clonotype. This sequence joins TRBV6-1 and TRBJ2-3; 7 bases are a match to TRBD2. This CDR3 has 14 residues. Germline loops: CDR1 MNHNS, CDR2 SASEGT. Trimming cost V 3 bases and J 5 bases; bases outside gene matches: 5. The CDR3 here is CASSDAGVVDTQYF. CDR3 coding DNA: TGTGCCAGCAGTGACGCGGGAGTAGTAGATACGCAGTATTTT.

The chain couples TRBV29-1 to TRBJ2-7, with D possibly being TRBD2 (5 bases). Germline V gene sequence: CDR1 SQVTM, CDR2 ANQGSEA. The length of the CDR3 is 10 residues. Trimming removed 8 bases from V and 5 bases from J, with 10 bases in between. The CDR3 here is CSLGEHEQYF. CDR3 in DNA: TGCAGCCTTGGGGAGCACGAGCAGTACTTC.

Of note for this clonotype: A much larger clonotype is one base distant, so this may be a read error. The rearrangement uses TRBV5-6 and TRBJ2-4; 7 nucleotides align to TRBD1. CDR1 and CDR2 from the germline V gene are SGHDT and YYEEEE. The CDR3 is made up of 14 amino acids. In DNA form, the CDR3 reads TGTGCCAACAGCTTGTACTATGTAAGGGACAGTGACCACTTC. This sequence encodes CANSLYYVRDSDHF.

Turning to this clonotype: Possible read error: a much larger clone is one base away. The gene calls are TRBV12-3 or TRBV12-4 and TRBJ1-4, with 7 bases matching TRBD1. The CDR3 consists of 14 residues. The CDR3 loop is CASSRGQTSEKLFF. CDR3 nucleotide sequence: TGTGCCAGCAGTAGGGGACAGACTAGTGAAAAACTGTTTTTT.

This chain links TRBV12-3 or TRBV12-4 with TRBJ1-4; TRBD1 matches at 7 bases. The length of the CDR3 is 14 residues. V dropped 6 bases and J dropped 5; count of bases not matched to a gene: 6. The CDR3 bases are TGTGCCAGCAGATCCCGACAGGGCAATGAAAAACTGTTTTTT. Its protein product is CASRSRQGNEKLFF.

V is TRBV2 and J is TRBJ1-2; TRBD1 matches at 12 bases. Unmatched junction bases numbered 6, after V lost 6 bases and J lost 7 bases. CDR3 length: 14 residues. In germline, CDR1 is SNHLY, CDR2 FYNNEI. The CDR3 region has the DNA TGTGCCAGCAGGGGGGACAGGGGGCGCGGTGGCTACACCTTC. Its protein product is CASRGDRGRGGYTF.

In its sample, this clonotype was seen a few times. V and J are TRBV19 and TRBJ2-1; 7 positions agree with TRBD2. The CDR3 is 15 residues long. V shed 1 base and J 2 bases; nucleotides not matched to a gene: 2. Germline V gene data show CDR1 as LNHDA and CDR2 as SQIVND (reference sequence). Here the CDR3 DNA reads TGTGCCAGTAGTATAGGGACTAGTGCCTACAATGAGCAGTTCTTC. Its translation: CASSIGTSAYNEQFF.

A word on this clonotype: An end of the junction does not agree with germline; a read error may underlie this. DNA of the CDR3: TGTACCAGCAGTGATTCACAGGGTTTGGACACCAGGGAGCTGTTTTTT. Its translation: CTSSDSQGLDTRELFF. This chain links TRBV6-1 with TRBJ2-2; a weak D match, TRBD1 (6 bases). The CDR3 is made up of 16 amino acids. CDR1 is MNHNS and CDR2 is SASEGT in the germline V gene.

The chain combines TRBV4-2 with TRBJ2-3; either TRBD1 or TRBD2 may supply D (5 bases each). This CDR3 contains 19 residues. Looked up from germline, CDR1 is LGHNA and CDR2 is YNFKEQ. V lost 6 bases, J lost 0 bases, and 25 bases lay in between. DNA for the CDR3: TGTGCCAGCAGACCTCGAGGGGCCCTGCATAGTGGAAGCACAGATACGCAGTATTTT. This codes for CASRPRGALHSGSTDTQYF.

This chain uses TRBV29-1 with TRBJ2-5; tentative D call: TRBD1 (5 bases). This CDR3 has 12 residues. The germline V gene has CDR1 SQVTM and CDR2 ANQGSEA. The CDR3 protein is CSVRGLNETQYF. The CDR3 DNA is TGCAGTGTTAGGGGCCTCAATGAGACCCAGTACTTC.

Ten or more counts support this clonotype. The chain employs TRBV4-2 and TRBJ1-4, with D possibly matching TRBD1 (5 bases). V was shortened by 3 bases and J by 7 bases, with 24 bases between the two germline ends. This CDR3 has 18 amino acids. CDR1 is LGHNA and CDR2 is YNFKEQ in the germline V gene. The CDR3, as DNA: TGTGCCAGCAGCCATCCGGGACTAGCGTTTACGGGTGGTGAAAAACTGTTTTTT. It yields the protein CASSHPGLAFTGGEKLFF.

Concerning this clonotype: Because the CDR3's place on the DNA is in doubt, the DNA is left out and the CDR3 is given as listed by TCRdb. The gene calls are TRBV28 and TRBJ1-2; the table's D call of TRBD1 was not tested on the DNA. The CDR3 is 14 amino acids in total, end residues counted. CDR1 is MDHEN and CDR2 is SYDVKM in the germline V gene. The CDR3 loop is CPSSFGQGAQGCTF.

In DNA, the CDR3 is TGTGTCAGAAGTTTCGCGATCAGGGGGAGCACTGAAGCTTTCTTT. This translates into CVRSFAIRGSTEAFF. J is TRBJ1-1 and V is TRBV6-6, with TRBD1 identical over 7 bases. Germline CDR1 is MNHNY and CDR2 is SVGAGI (reference sequence). The CDR3 spans 15 residues.